This TCR beta chain was sequenced for a study of T cell responses to AZD1222 COVID-19 vaccine. Across the study: The study pooled second doses at about 4 or about 12 weeks.

The CDR3 has 15 amino acids. The V end lost 3 bases, the J end lost 0 bases, and 12 bases lay between the germline ends. Per germline, CDR1 SGHKS and CDR2 YYEKEE (reference sequence). As regards this clone: Its antigen is as yet unknown.

Findings and limits, study-wide: Spike was spanned by vaccine-associated CD4 TCRs, which were dominant at 160-218 and 743-854. Repertoires were sampled only after the peak T cell response. Elevations in Spike-specific TCR breadth and depth followed administration of two AZD1222 doses.

Clones were read by immunoSEQ multiplex PCR, and TCRdb kept only the in-frame ones, dropping some. The sample shows 200,000 or so clones, almost 95% of them seen only once. V is TRBV5-5 and J is TRBJ1-1; D gene uncertain. The sequence came from an adult in good health. The sample here was peripheral blood, taken on day 0 of AZD1222 vaccination. This CDR3 is CASSSPTHMNTEAFF. Here the CDR3 DNA reads TGTGCCAGCAGCTCGCCGACACACATGAACACTGAAGCTTTCTTT. Supplemented by reference TRBV5-5 and TRBJ1-1, the full variable domain reads DAGVTQSPTHLIKTRGQQVTLRCSPISGHKSVSWYQQVLGQGPQFIFQYYEKEERGRGNFPDRFSARQFPNYSSELNVNALLLGDSALYLCASSSPTHMNTEAFFGQGTRLTVV.